These 29 T cell receptor beta chains share one sample of origin, sequenced in a study of OX40 agonist ivuxolimab in advanced cancers. The library was produced with the immunoSEQ multiplex PCR assay. TCRdb stores this immuneACCESS table with in-frame sequences only. Part of the clones is absent; in the studies checked, under half of the shortfall reflects unresolved V genes, and no reason is known for the rest. The sample contains fewer than 40,000 clones, 75% to 90% of them found a single time. The top ten clones comprise roughly 31% of the sample. Sequences were derived from CD4+ or CD8+ T cells sorted from blood, sampled in a trial of the OX40 agonist ivuxolimab. Every receptor here comes from an adult with an advanced solid tumor such as melanoma, head and neck, liver or kidney cancer.

The J gene is TRBJ1-1, the V gene TRBV5-1, with D possibly being TRBD1 (5 bases). CDR3 size: 17 residues. CDR1 is SGHRS and CDR2 is YFSETQ in the germline V gene. V lost 0 bases to trimming and J lost 0 bases, with 15 bases between them. This chain's CDR3 is CASSLAGQALMNTEAFF. CDR3 DNA sequence: TGCGCCAGCAGCTTGGCCGGACAAGCTTTGATGAACACTGAAGCTTTCTTT.

The V call is TRBV18, the J call TRBJ2-5; TRBD2 matches at 9 bases. CDR3 length equals 19 residues. Germline V gene sequence: CDR1 KGHSH, CDR2 LQKENI. The junction had 22 bases not matched to a gene; V was cut back by 6 bases and J by 5 bases. The CDR3 here is CASSSQALAGSVGGETQYF. The DNA for the CDR3 is TGTGCCAGCTCCTCCCAAGCGCTAGCGGGATCGGTTGGCGGGGAGACCCAGTACTTC.

V and J are TRBV6-1 and TRBJ1-1; no reliable D call. CDR1 and CDR2 from the germline V gene are MNHNS and SASEGT. The CDR3 loop spans 10 amino acids. The ends were cut back, 8 bases at V and 8 bases at J, with 9 bases in the middle. The CDR3 here is CASGSTEAFF. The CDR3 DNA is TGTGCCAGCGGCTCTACGGAAGCTTTCTTT.

The chain joins TRBV6-6 to TRBJ2-5, with D perhaps TRBD1 or TRBD2 (5 bases each). From germline, CDR1 is MNHNY and CDR2 SVGAGI (reference sequence). The ends were cut back, 2 bases at V and 1 base at J, with 8 bases in the middle. This CDR3 contains 14 residues. The DNA for the CDR3 is TGTGCCAGCAGTTACGAGAGGGGCCAAGAGACCCAGTACTTC. As protein: CASSYERGQETQYF.

This rearrangement joins TRBV28 to TRBJ2-7; unclear D gene. Trimming left V 4 bases short and J 0 bases short, with 7 bases between. Germline CDR1 MDHEN, CDR2 SYDVKM. The CDR3 is 13 amino acids. CDR3 coding DNA: TGTGCCAGCAGTTCCGCAGGCTCCTACGAGCAGTACTTC. Protein product: CASSSAGSYEQYF. The full variable domain, rest sourced from reference TRBV28 and TRBJ2-7, is DVKVTQSSRYLVKRTGEKVFLECVQDMDHENMFWYRQDPGLGLRLIYFSYDVKMKEKGDIPEGYSVSREKKERFSLILESASTNQTSMYLCASSSAGSYEQYFGPGTRLTVT.

The J gene is TRBJ1-1, the V gene TRBV21-1; the D call of TRBD1 is as the table states it, not checked on the DNA. TRBV21-1 is a listed pseudogene. This CDR3 has 19 residues. In nucleotides, the CDR3 is TGTGCCAGCAGCCTCAACAGTACGGGACAGGGGGCTTATTGCACTGAAGCTTTCTTT. This codes for CASSLNSTGQGAYCTEAFF.

V and J are TRBV2 and TRBJ2-7; D uncertain. Germline CDR1 and CDR2: SNHLY and FYNNEI. This CDR3 has 13 amino acids. Deletions cut 5 bases from V and 0 bases from J, with 8 bases between. CDR3 DNA: TGTGCCAGCAGTAGGACCACCTCCTACGAGCAGTACTTC. Protein product: CASSRTTSYEQYF.

The rearrangement links TRBV28 to TRBJ2-5, with D perhaps matching TRBD1 (7 bases). Trimming pared 1 base from V and 4 bases from J, leaving 13 bases between. The germline CDR1 and CDR2 sequences are MDHEN and SYDVKM. The CDR3 totals 15 residues. As DNA, the CDR3 is TGTGCCAGCAGTTTATTGGAGGGGGCGCGAGAGACCCAGTACTTC. It translates to CASSLLEGARETQYF.

CDR3 DNA sequence: TGTGCCAGCAGCGTAGAAGTATCGAGCGGGAGGAATGAGCAGTTCTTC. This translates into CASSVEVSSGRNEQFF. The J gene is TRBJ2-1, the V gene TRBV9, with 9 bases aligning to TRBD2. Germline V gene data show CDR1 as SGDLS and CDR2 as YYNGEE. The junction had 8 bases not matched to a gene; V was cut back by 0 bases and J by 7 bases. The CDR3 runs to 16 residues.

This chain uses TRBV28 with TRBJ2-3; unclear D gene. The ends were cut back, 8 bases at V and 1 base at J, with 13 bases in the middle. The V gene's germline CDR1 is MDHEN and CDR2 SYDVKM. The CDR3 has 14 residues. CDR3 amino acids: CASGPLKGTDTQYF. The CDR3, as DNA: TGTGCCAGCGGTCCCTTAAAAGGCACAGATACGCAGTATTTT.

The chain recombines TRBV19 with TRBJ2-1, with 8 bases matching TRBD2. The trim removed 1 base at V and 4 bases at J, leaving 3 bases unmatched. Germline V gene sequence: CDR1 LNHDA, CDR2 SQIVND (reference sequence). The CDR3 has 15 residues. CDR3: CASSIAGGGYNEQFF. Here the CDR3 DNA reads TGTGCCAGTAGTATAGCTGGCGGGGGGTACAATGAGCAGTTCTTC.

This clone is a singleton in its sample. This chain joins TRBV19 and TRBJ1-5, with 11 bases aligning to TRBD1. The CDR3 runs to 19 residues. The J segment lost 0 bases and the V segment lost 10 bases, leaving 17 bases of the junction unmatched. Germline lookup yields CDR1 LNHDA and CDR2 SQIVND (reference sequence). CDR3 bases: TGTGCCACCGAAAGGACCGGGACAGGGGGGGTGCTTAGCAATCAGCCCCAGCATTTT. This translates into CATERTGTGGVLSNQPQHF.

This chain connects TRBV9 to TRBJ1-3, with D tentatively TRBD1 (5 bases). Germline V gene lookup returns CDR1 SGDLS and CDR2 YYNGEE. CDR3 length: 15 amino acids. V shed 0 bases and J shed 0 bases, with 7 bases lying between them. CDR3 in DNA: TGTGCCAGCAGCGTAGAAAGGGGCTCTGGAAACACCATATATTTT. Its protein product is CASSVERGSGNTIYF.

A single count supports this clone. This chain links TRBV6-1 with TRBJ2-7; unclear D gene. The CDR3 contains 12 residues. V was trimmed by 5 bases and J by 0 bases, leaving 5 bases between them. The germline V gene encodes CDR1 MNHNS and CDR2 SASEGT. CDR3 in amino acids: CASSRSSYEQYF. DNA for the CDR3: TGTGCCAGCAGTAGAAGCTCCTACGAGCAGTACTTC.

V usage is TRBV7-8 and J usage is TRBJ2-1; 8 bases map to TRBD1. The CDR3 consists of 15 residues. Germline values: CDR1 SGHVS, CDR2 FQNEAQ. Trimming cost V 5 bases and J 7 bases; bases outside gene matches: 10. CDR3 region: CASSLGTGSLNEQFF. CDR3 DNA: TGTGCCAGCAGCCTCGGGACAGGCTCGCTTAATGAGCAGTTCTTC.

The chain links TRBV27 to TRBJ1-1, with TRBD1 matching 7 bases. The CDR3 length is 14 residues. Germline CDR1 is MNHEY and CDR2 is SMNVEV (reference sequence). The junction had 6 bases not matched to a gene; V was cut back by 5 bases and J by 3 bases. In nucleotides, the CDR3 is TGTGCCAGCAGTATCAGGGGGGAGCACACTGAAGCTTTCTTT. It encodes CASSIRGEHTEAFF.

The J gene is TRBJ2-4, the V gene TRBV2, with D possibly matching TRBD2 (5 bases). The ends were cut back, 7 bases at V and 4 bases at J, with 20 bases in the middle. In germline, CDR1 is SNHLY, CDR2 FYNNEI. CDR3 length: 16 amino acids. The CDR3 loop reads CASTGRTSGPKNIQYF. CDR3 in DNA: TGTGCCAGCACCGGACGGACCAGCGGTCCTAAAAACATTCAGTACTTC.

The chain carries TRBV7-8 and TRBJ2-4; D might be TRBD2 (6 bases). Germline CDR1 is SGHVS and CDR2 is FQNEAQ. V lost 5 bases to trimming and J lost 4 bases, with 15 bases between them. This CDR3 is 15 amino acids long. CDR3: CASSPPGRLKNIQYF. CDR3 DNA: TGTGCCAGCAGCCCTCCGGGGAGGTTAAAAAACATTCAGTACTTC.

This chain joins TRBV19 and TRBJ2-5; TRBD2 aligns across 10 bases. V was clipped by 4 bases and J by 5 bases; unmatched bases: 22. This CDR3 comprises 20 residues. Germline V lookup: CDR1 LNHDA, CDR2 SQIVND (reference sequence). This CDR3 reads CASSRRGLADAPSSEETQYF. CDR3 nucleotides: TGTGCCAGTAGTAGAAGAGGACTAGCGGACGCCCCCTCTTCGGAGGAGACCCAGTACTTC.

This clone occurred once. This chain links TRBV7-9 with TRBJ2-5; perhaps TRBD2 as D (8 bases). The CDR3 runs to 15 residues. Germline V gives CDR1 SEHNR, CDR2 FQNEAQ (reference sequence). Trimming pared 6 bases from V and 11 bases from J, leaving 25 bases between. The CDR3 loop reads CASSLRDSPEREQYF. The CDR3 nucleotides read TGTGCCAGCAGTTTACGGGACAGCCCGGAGCGGGAGCAGTACTTC.

V and J are TRBV5-5 and TRBJ1-5; D is perhaps TRBD1 (5 bases). CDR1 and CDR2 (germline): SGHKS, YYEKEE (reference sequence). This CDR3 region has 12 residues. With 4 bases removed from V and 5 bases from J, the gap between germline ends came to 7 bases. The CDR3 loop is CASSGGDQPQHF. For the CDR3, the DNA is TGTGCCAGCAGCGGGGGGGATCAGCCCCAGCATTTT.

The DNA for the CDR3 is TGCAGCTCCTGCTGCAGAACTAACTTCTACGAGCAGTACTTC. It is translated as CSSCCRTNFYEQYF. The chain carries TRBV29-1 and TRBJ2-7; D gene unclear. V dropped 8 bases and J dropped 3 bases, with 20 bases sitting between them. Per the germline V gene, CDR1 is SQVTM and CDR2 is ANQGSEA. CDR3 size: 14 residues.

This chain uses TRBV6-5 with TRBJ2-1, with TRBD2 matching over 9 bases. The V gene's germline CDR1 is MNHEY and CDR2 SVGAGI. The V and J ends lost 8 bases and 4 bases, in that order; junction bases with no gene match: 6. The CDR3 has 14 residues. The CDR3 here is CASGPGLAYNEQFF. The CDR3 DNA reads as TGTGCCAGCGGTCCGGGACTAGCATACAATGAGCAGTTCTTC.

This clone was observed once. The rearrangement links TRBV28 to TRBJ2-5; D not certain. V was trimmed by 2 bases and J by 5 bases, leaving 6 bases between them. Per germline, CDR1 MDHEN and CDR2 SYDVKM. The CDR3 covers 12 residues. The CDR3 DNA reads as TGTGCCAGCAGTTTAATGTACGAGACCCAGTACTTC. It codes for CASSLMYETQYF.

The rearrangement links TRBV27 to TRBJ2-3; 7 nucleotides agree with TRBD1. The V gene end was trimmed by 4 bases and the J gene end by 2 bases; junction bases not matched to a gene: 9. Germline lookup yields CDR1 MNHEY and CDR2 SMNVEV (reference sequence). There are 16 residues in the CDR3. CDR3 nucleotides: TGTGCCAGCAGTTCCCCGGGACAGCCGGTCACAGATACGCAGTATTTT. Amino acid sequence: CASSSPGQPVTDTQYF.

V is TRBV6-5 and J is TRBJ2-7; 13 nucleotides match TRBD2. The CDR3 contains 15 residues. J lost 2 bases, V lost 5 bases, and 3 bases had no gene match. CDR1 MNHEY and CDR2 SVGAGI come from the germline V gene. The DNA for the CDR3 is TGTGCCAGCAGTAAGGGACTAGCGGGGCCCTACGAGCAGTACTTC. It specifies CASSKGLAGPYEQYF.

This chain uses TRBV28 with TRBJ2-3, with D perhaps matching TRBD1 or TRBD2 (5 bases each). Per the germline V gene, CDR1 is MDHEN and CDR2 is SYDVKM. This CDR3 is 17 amino acids long. Trimming shortened V by 6 bases and J by 3 bases, and 22 bases separated the two germline ends. CDR3 DNA: TGTGCCAGCAGCCGACTACAGGTAGCGTTTGGTACAGATACGCAGTATTTT. This translates into CASSRLQVAFGTDTQYF.

V is TRBV7-9 and J is TRBJ1-1; TRBD1 matches 7 bases. V shed 0 bases and J 8 bases; nucleotides not matched to a gene: 3. Looked up from germline, CDR1 is SEHNR and CDR2 is FQNEAQ (reference sequence). The CDR3 sequence is 13 residues long. The CDR3 here is CASSLAGQPEAFF. The CDR3 DNA reads as TGTGCCAGCAGCTTAGCGGGACAGCCGGAAGCTTTCTTT.

The gene calls are TRBV11-2 and TRBJ1-2; D call uncertain. This CDR3 has 15 residues. Germline loops: CDR1 SGHAT, CDR2 FQNNGV. The V end lost 5 bases, the J end lost 7 bases, and 20 bases lay between the germline ends. CDR3 region: CASSPGPGLRVGYTF. CDR3 sequence (DNA): TGTGCCAGCAGCCCCGGGCCCGGTCTAAGGGTTGGCTACACCTTC.